This entry lists 3 T cell receptor beta chains sequenced from one sample in a study of T cell repertoires in cytomegalovirus infection. TCRdb analysed the reads with MiXCR anew, one entry per CDR3 protein. The sample includes hundreds of thousands of distinct CDR3 sequences, roughly 30% of them seen just once. The antigens of these receptors remain unknown. The input for sequencing was cultured CD8+ T cells from PBMCs, taken from culture after CMV antigen stimulation. These TCRs come from a human donor in good health (CMV status not recorded). Some clones in this sample may be carry-over from other donors' samples.

The chain combines TRBV27 with TRBJ1-2, with 7 nucleotides matching TRBD1. The trim removed 3 bases at V and 4 bases at J, leaving 5 bases unmatched. This CDR3 comprises 14 residues. CDR1 and CDR2 from the germline V gene are MNHEY and SMNVEV (reference sequence). CDR3 sequence (DNA): TGTGCCAGCAGTTTGCGAGGGGGCATCTATGGCTACACCTTC. It encodes CASSLRGGIYGYTF.

The gene calls are TRBV7-4 and TRBJ1-1; 8 nucleotides line up with TRBD1. Trimming at V came to 6 bases and at J to 3 bases, leaving 6 bases not matched to a gene. Germline-derived CDR1 and CDR2 are SGHVT and SQSDAQ. The CDR3 loop spans 14 amino acids. The CDR3 coding sequence is TGTGCCAGCAGGTCAGGGGGCGAGGACACTGAAGCTTTCTTT. Residues: CASRSGGEDTEAFF.

This chain uses TRBV7-9 with TRBJ2-1, with no clear D. V lost 5 bases to trimming and J lost 8 bases, with 13 bases between them. CDR3 length equals 13 residues. CDR1 is SEHNR and CDR2 is FQNEAQ in the germline V gene (reference sequence). The CDR3 DNA follows: TGTGCCAGCAGCCAACCGCCCCTGGATGAGCAGTTCTTC. It is translated as CASSQPPLDEQFF.